This TCR beta chain was observed in a study of cytomegalovirus exposure and HLA in healthy donors. V gave up 1 base and J gave up 3 bases, with 9 bases separating them. The CDR3 has 14 amino acids. Per germline, CDR1 SEHNR and CDR2 FQNEAQ (reference sequence). Primers included in the PCR were 60 Vbeta and 13 Jbeta primers. Sequencing was performed with immunoSEQ multiplex PCR; in TCRdb, only in-frame clones are kept and a portion is missing. Of under 200,000 clones listed, around 75% are singletons. This sequence joins TRBV7-9 and TRBJ1-2; no firm D call. The material sequenced was PBMCs. The clonotype comes from a man between 18 and 29 years old in good health and CMV-seronegative. The CDR3 coding sequence is TGTGCCAGCAGCTTAGGGGCAGGCTACTATGGCTACACCTTC. Translated, it gives CASSLGAGYYGYTF.